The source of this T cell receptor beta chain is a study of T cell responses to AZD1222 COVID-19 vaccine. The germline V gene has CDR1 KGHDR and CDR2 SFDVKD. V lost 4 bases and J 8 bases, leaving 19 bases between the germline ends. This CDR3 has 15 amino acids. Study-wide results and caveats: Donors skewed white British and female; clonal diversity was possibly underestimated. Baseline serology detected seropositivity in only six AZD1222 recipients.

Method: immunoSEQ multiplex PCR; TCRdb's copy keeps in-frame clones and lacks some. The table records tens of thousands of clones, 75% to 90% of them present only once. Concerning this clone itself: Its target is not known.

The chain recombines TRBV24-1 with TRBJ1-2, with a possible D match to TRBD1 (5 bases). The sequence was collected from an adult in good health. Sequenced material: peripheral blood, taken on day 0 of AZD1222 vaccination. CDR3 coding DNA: TGTGCCACCAGTGACCCTTACGGGGCGTCGGGGGGCTACACCTTC. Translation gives CATSDPYGASGGYTF.